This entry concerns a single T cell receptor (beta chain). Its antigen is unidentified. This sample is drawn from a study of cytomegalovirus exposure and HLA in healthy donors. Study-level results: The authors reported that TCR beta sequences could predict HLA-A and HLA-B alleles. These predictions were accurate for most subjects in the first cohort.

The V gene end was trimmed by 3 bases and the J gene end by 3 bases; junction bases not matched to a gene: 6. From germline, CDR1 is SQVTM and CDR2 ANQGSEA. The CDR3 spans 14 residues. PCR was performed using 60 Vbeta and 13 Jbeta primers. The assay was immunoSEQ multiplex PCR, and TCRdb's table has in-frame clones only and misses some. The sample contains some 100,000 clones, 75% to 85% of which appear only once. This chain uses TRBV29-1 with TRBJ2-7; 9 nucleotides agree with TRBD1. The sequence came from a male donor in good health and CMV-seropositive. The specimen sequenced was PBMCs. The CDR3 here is CSVEDGTGNYEQYF. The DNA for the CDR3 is TGCAGCGTTGAGGATGGGACAGGGAACTACGAGCAGTACTTC.